This note documents a single TCR beta chain sequence. The data stem from a study of blood T cell repertoires in COVID-19. Study-level background: The study drew acute and convalescent COVID-19 samples from the United States, Italy and Spain. Sample material is recorded as cDNA or gDNA derived from T cells, B-cell-depleted T cells, or PBMCs.

Per the study methods: Estimates of nucleated cell counts were drawn from the amplification of reference gene primers. Profiled with immunoSEQ multiplex PCR; TCRdb holds only in-frame clones, not every one. V, J and clone size were drawn from that table, and D and trimming were deduced from the DNA. Of some 120,000 clones listed, 82% are singletons. The CDR3 runs 15 residues. The V and J ends lost 2 bases and 7 bases, in that order; junction bases with no gene match: 7. Looked up from germline, CDR1 is SGHNT and CDR2 is YENEEA. The sample taken for sequencing was peripheral blood. This receptor was obtained from a human donor in a cohort sampled during active COVID-19. The V call is TRBV11-3, the J call TRBJ2-1; TRBD2 aligns across 8 bases. The CDR3 DNA reads as TGTGCCAGCAGCTTATACGGGGGGGCCGGTAATGAGCAGTTCTTC. Translating gives CASSLYGGAGNEQFF.